This T cell receptor beta chain came from a study of cytomegalovirus exposure and HLA in healthy donors. The study's findings and limits: When the data were analyzed later, several of the most significant clusters appeared to be linked to common viral pathogens.

A remark on this clone: Its antigen is currently unknown.

The CDR3 spans 12 residues. Trimming removed 6 bases from V and 0 bases from J, with 3 bases in between. The germline V gene has CDR1 MDHEN and CDR2 SYDVKM. PCR amplification relied on 60 Vbeta primers (plus 13 Jbeta primers). The repertoire was sequenced with immunoSEQ multiplex PCR; TCRdb's copy has only in-frame clones and lacks some. The sample includes roughly 110,000 clones, 81% of them seen just once. This chain links TRBV28 with TRBJ1-5; D is unclear. Sequenced input: PBMCs. This sequence originates from a man aged 25 to 40 in good health and CMV-seronegative. CDR3 amino acids: CASRYSNQPQHF. CDR3 sequence (DNA): TGTGCCAGCAGATATAGCAATCAGCCCCAGCATTTT.